This T cell receptor (beta chain) was recorded in a study of regulatory T cells in long-lasting Graves disease (dated by TCRdb to the early 2020s). The study in broad terms: Patients with newly diagnosed Graves' disease had been on antithyroid drugs for under 3 months. Persistent Graves' disease patients were compared with newly diagnosed Graves' disease patients by peripheral blood TCR sequencing and RNA sequencing. The study was conducted in China and was registered as a clinical trial. TCR sequencing covered approximately 13 persistent and some 20 newly diagnosed Graves' disease patients, 33 samples in total.

The paper as a whole reports these results and caveats: A larger number of public clonotypes was shared among persistent patients (over 2,500) than among newly diagnosed patients (roughly 930). Compared with newly diagnosed patients, patients with persistent Graves' disease had lower TCR Shannon entropy and fewer highly expanded clones, which suggests clonal expansion. Peripheral blood alone was examined, since thyroid tissue, which constituted the primary lesion, could not be accessed. Preferential use of TRBV28, TRBJ1-2 and TRBJ2-5 was observed in persistent disease, whereas TRBV20-1 and TRBJ2-1 were favored in newly diagnosed disease. The authors acknowledged the small sample size as a limitation that may reduce accuracy. Sequencing and analysis were restricted to the TCR beta chain.

This clonotype was detected many times. Its specific antigen is unknown. No base qualities exist here, and no much larger clone lies one base off it. The time point label on this specimen signifies: newly diagnosed GD, antithyroid drugs for less than 3 months. For both TCR sequencing and RNA sequencing, RNA was extracted from PBMCs in TRIzol. The diagnosis of Graves' disease followed American Thyroid Association guidelines. Patients for the study were recruited at an endocrinology department in Xi'an, China. Each patient gave approximately 10 milliliters of peripheral blood, collected in an EDTA anticoagulant tube. Ficoll Paque Plus density gradient separation was used to isolate PBMCs, and no further T cell sorting was done. An Agilent 2100 Bioanalyzer and agarose gel were used to check RNA quality, while a NanoDrop 2000 measured RNA concentration. Reading the germline V gene gives CDR1 MDHEN and CDR2 SYDVKM. Ends trimmed: V by 4 bases, J by 0 bases; bases unmatched to a gene: 6. The CDR3 goes from the cysteine to the phenylalanine over 16 residues. Just CDR3 DNA is preserved here, 48 bases in frame from base 1.

The library came from multiplex PCR. The run used an Illumina HiSeq 4000. TCR beta libraries were built with iRepertoire HTBI primers and Arm-PCR amplification of CDR3 regions. Before sequencing, the PCR products went through gel purification. As for the original processing: A total of roughly 58 TRBV and 14 TRBJ segments were identified across samples and were used for gene usage analysis of CDR3 amino acid clonotypes. COPE and FqMerger were used to merge filtered high-quality paired reads into contigs. Contigs were aligned with BLAST to IMGT TRBV, TRBD and TRBJ reference genes, and CDR3 was defined per IMGT. Clonotypes above 0.1% frequency were classified as highly expanded clones. Shannon entropy served as the measure of repertoire diversity, while the Gini coefficient captured V-J evenness. A clonotype was considered public if more than one individual shared it. The raw public data were reprocessed by TCRdb itself: fastp quality trimming at Q25, MiXCR clonotype calling, in-frame beta chains only. Identical CDR3 proteins give one entry, which carries the most common genes and DNA. None of the V and J calls come from the authors' own analysis; TCRdb made them. The sample table records about 450,000 distinct CDR3 sequences; 12% to 15% of these occur just once. Together, the top ten hold more than 15% of the sample.

These data are also associated with another study on T cells in Graves' hyperthyroidism and ophthalmopathy. As noted in the second study: A patient counted as having stable Graves' hyperthyroidism if no progression to ophthalmopathy occurred over 18 months of follow-up. The hyperthyroidism patients were between 18 and 65 years old and newly diagnosed, with a disease duration of less than 2 months. Any patient with an uncontrolled infection, another autoimmune disease, pregnancy or lactation was excluded. Diagnoses were based on clinical symptoms, serum thyroxine and TRAb, thyroid ultrasound and orbital computed tomography. The first round of RT-PCR for the TCR CDR3 was performed with the HTBI primer set and the Qiagen OneStep RT-PCR kit. Most expanded thyroid clonotypes (frequency above 0.001) were also detected in blood, a finding suggesting that blood repertoires may reflect thyroid immune responses. A model built on a 13 V-J signature distinguished ophthalmopathy from stable hyperthyroidism, reaching about 88% sensitivity and around 82% specificity in cross-validation and 80%/75% in testing. In validation, the model predicted progression to ophthalmopathy a median of about 6.8 months before onset, with 70% to 71% sensitivity and just under 75% specificity. To identify distinguishing TCR V-J signatures, a discovery cohort of some 99 patients was used, comprising some 43 with Graves' ophthalmopathy and around 57 with stable Graves' hyperthyroidism. Prospective prediction of ophthalmopathy was tested in an independent validation cohort consisting of fewer than 20 hyperthyroidism patients and approximately 16 patients who later progressed to ophthalmopathy. The 85 to 100 discovery patients were randomly split 7:3 into training and test sets. In more than 5 Graves' hyperthyroidism patients, the study also compared T-cell repertoires from thyroid tissue with T-cell repertoires from blood. After blood sampling, hyperthyroidism patients were treated with methimazole at a starting dose of 30 mg daily, and ophthalmopathy patients were treated with high-dose intravenous methylprednisolone. A second multiplex PCR round built the libraries, followed by size selection and purification. Paired-end sequencing of the libraries was performed with 100 bp reads on an Illumina HiSeq2000. SOAPnuke was used to process the raw data, removing reads that contained adapters or uncalled bases, had a mean Phred below 15, or lacked an exact match to the constant primer or identifier. High-quality paired reads were merged with COPE v1.2.5, and unique nucleotide sequences were defined as clonotypes. Clonotypes were aligned to IMGT TRBV, TRBD and TRBJ reference segments using MiTCR v1.1. The analysis was restricted to V-J combinations with a frequency above 0.0001, which together covered roughly 99% of the repertoires. The TCS score was defined as F50 (clonal expansion) divided by E x V (chaos), with BLOSUM62-based TCRdist calculated between CDR3 peptides within each V-J. Welch's t-statistics and random forest reduced fewer than 550 V-J features to 13, which were used in a naive Bayes classifier (R e1071). No statistical method was used to fix the sample size in advance, and group allocation was not hidden from the investigators. According to the paper, TCR Vbeta CDR3 sequencing was carried out on more than 120 peripheral blood samples, which came from over 40 ophthalmopathy, around 75 hyperthyroidism and roughly 17 progressor patients.

Material: peripheral blood mononuclear cells (PBMCs), obtained at new diagnosis, from a patient treated with antithyroid drugs. This clonotype originated in a woman aged 45-65 years with Graves disease. Donor details come from another sample of the same person, matched by shared clones. The chain employs TRBV28 and TRBJ1-5; TRBD1 fits 7 bases in the junction. Here the CDR3 is given as CASSSQGQISNQPQHF. The bases are TGTGCCAGCAGTTCCCAGGGACAGATTAGCAATCAGCCCCAGCATTTT.